The TCR beta chain described here comes from a study of T cells in Graves' hyperthyroidism and ophthalmopathy. Study observations and caveats: Stable hyperthyroidism and ophthalmopathy were separated using 13 V-J signatures.

Per the germline V gene, CDR1 is SGHRS and CDR2 is YFSETQ. The CDR3 consists of 14 residues. Trimming removed 4 bases at V and 6 bases at J, with 15 bases between. Amplified TCR beta CDR3 regions came from RNA transcripts. HTBI primers drove first-round RT-PCR of the TCR CDR3. TCRdb called the multiplex PCR reads again in MiXCR, with one record for every CDR3 protein. The sample shows hundreds of thousands of distinct CDR3 sequences, approximately 16% of them seen only once. This clonotype occurred many times. Its target is not known. Researchers barred patients who had uncontrolled infection, other autoimmune disease, pregnancy or lactation. Each diagnosis was grounded in clinical symptoms, serum thyroxine and TRAb, thyroid ultrasound, and orbital computed tomography.

The sequencing input was blood. The chain recombines TRBV5-1 with TRBJ2-3; D uncertain. The origin of this receptor is a woman aged 40 to 49 with Graves' ophthalmopathy. The CDR3 protein is CASSPGVLPDTQYF. DNA of the CDR3: TGCGCCAGCAGCCCTGGGGTTTTGCCCGATACGCAGTATTTT.